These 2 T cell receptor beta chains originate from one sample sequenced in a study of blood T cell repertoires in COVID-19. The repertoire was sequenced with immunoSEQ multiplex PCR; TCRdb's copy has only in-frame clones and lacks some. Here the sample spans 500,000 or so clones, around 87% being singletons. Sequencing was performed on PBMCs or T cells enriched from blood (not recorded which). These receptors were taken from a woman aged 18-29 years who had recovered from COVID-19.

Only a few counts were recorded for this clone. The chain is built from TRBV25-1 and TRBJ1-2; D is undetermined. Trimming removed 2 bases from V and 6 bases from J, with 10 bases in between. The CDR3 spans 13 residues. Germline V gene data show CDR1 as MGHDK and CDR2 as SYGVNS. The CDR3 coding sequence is TGTGCCAGCAGTGAACGAGGAGGCGATGGCTACACCTTC. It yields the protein CASSERGGDGYTF.

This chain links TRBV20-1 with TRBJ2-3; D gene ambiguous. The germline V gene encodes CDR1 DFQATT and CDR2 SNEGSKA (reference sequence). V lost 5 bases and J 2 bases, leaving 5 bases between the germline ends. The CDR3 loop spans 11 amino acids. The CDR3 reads CSAPNTDTQYF. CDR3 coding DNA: TGCAGTGCTCCCAACACAGATACGCAGTATTTT.